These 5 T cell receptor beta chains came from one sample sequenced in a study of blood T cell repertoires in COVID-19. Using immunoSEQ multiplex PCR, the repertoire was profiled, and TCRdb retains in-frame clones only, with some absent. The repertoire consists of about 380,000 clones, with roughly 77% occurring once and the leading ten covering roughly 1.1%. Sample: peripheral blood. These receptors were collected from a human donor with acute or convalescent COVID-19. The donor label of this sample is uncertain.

CDR3 sequence reads: CASSEGLGRGYTF. The CDR3 coding sequence is TGTGCCAGCAGTGAAGGTCTTGGTCGGGGCTACACCTTC. The V gene is TRBV6-1, the J gene TRBJ1-2; D gene ambiguous. CDR3 size: 13 residues. Trimming removed 1 base at V and 8 bases at J, with 11 bases between. Germline V gene sequence: CDR1 MNHNS, CDR2 SASEGT.

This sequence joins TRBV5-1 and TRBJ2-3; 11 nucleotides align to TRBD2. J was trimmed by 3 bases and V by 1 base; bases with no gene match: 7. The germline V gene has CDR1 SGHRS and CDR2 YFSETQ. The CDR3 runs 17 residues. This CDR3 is CASSLSPSGGSTDTQYF. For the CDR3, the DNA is TGCGCCAGCAGCTTGTCTCCTAGCGGGGGGTCGACAGATACGCAGTATTTT. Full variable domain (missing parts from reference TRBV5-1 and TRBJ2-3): KAGVTQTPRYLIKTRGQQVTLSCSPISGHRSVSWYQQTPGQGLQFLFEYFSETQRNKGNFPGRFSGRQFSNSRSEMNVSTLELGDSALYLCASSLSPSGGSTDTQYFGPGTRLTVL.

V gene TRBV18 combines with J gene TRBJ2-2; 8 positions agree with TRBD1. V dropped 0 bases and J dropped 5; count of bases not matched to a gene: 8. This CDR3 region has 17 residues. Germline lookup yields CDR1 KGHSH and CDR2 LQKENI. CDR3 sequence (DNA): TGTGCCAGCTCACCACCCACAACAGGGGGACGTACCGGGGAGCTGTTTTTT. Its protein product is CASSPPTTGGRTGELFF.

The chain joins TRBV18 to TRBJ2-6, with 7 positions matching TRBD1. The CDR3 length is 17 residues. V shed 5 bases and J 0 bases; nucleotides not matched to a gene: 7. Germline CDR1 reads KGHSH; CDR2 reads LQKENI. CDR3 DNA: TGTGCCAGCTCATTCCAGGGGGTAAGCTCTGGGGCCAACGTCCTGACTTTC. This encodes CASSFQGVSSGANVLTF.

The CDR3 DNA sequence: TGTGCCAGTAGTACCCCGGGACAGAGAAATGAAAAACTGTTTTTT. Translation: CASSTPGQRNEKLFF. The chain employs TRBV19 and TRBJ1-4; TRBD1 agrees at 7 bases. With V trimmed by 4 bases and J by 5 bases, 7 bases remained unmatched. From germline, CDR1 is LNHDA and CDR2 SQIVND (reference sequence). The CDR3 sequence is 15 residues long.